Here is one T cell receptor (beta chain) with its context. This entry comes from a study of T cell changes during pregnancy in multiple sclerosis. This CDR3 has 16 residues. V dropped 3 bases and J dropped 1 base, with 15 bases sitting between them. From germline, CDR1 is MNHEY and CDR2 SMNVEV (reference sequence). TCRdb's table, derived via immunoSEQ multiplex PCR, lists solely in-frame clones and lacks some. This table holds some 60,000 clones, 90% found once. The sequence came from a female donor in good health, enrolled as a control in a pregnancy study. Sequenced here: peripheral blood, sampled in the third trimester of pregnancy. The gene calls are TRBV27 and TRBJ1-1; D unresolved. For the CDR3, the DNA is TGTGCCAGCAGTTTCGGTACGCCGGTCCCGAACACTGAAGCTTTCTTT. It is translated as CASSFGTPVPNTEAFF.